Reported below is one T cell receptor (beta chain). The data were obtained in a study of early T cells in non-severe SARS-CoV-2 infection. The CDR3 length is 14 residues. V gave up 6 bases and J gave up 4 bases; unmatched junction bases: 6. MiXCR, run by TCRdb on the 5' RACE reads, gives a single entry per CDR3 protein. The sample has approximately 83,000 distinct CDR3 sequences, 13% to 15% seen once. This sequence joins TRBV12-3 or TRBV12-4 and TRBJ2-4, with 7 bases lining up with TRBD1. Sequenced material: whole blood. The TCR sequence derives from an adult who was a healthcare worker with PCR-confirmed SARS-CoV-2 infection or an uninfected control (not recorded which). The CDR3 bases are TGTGCCAGCAGACCCCAGGGGGAGAAAAACATTCAGTACTTC. It encodes CASRPQGEKNIQYF.